Sequencing of this TCR beta chain was carried out in a study of control samples from healthy donors and cancer patients. The table came from immunoSEQ multiplex PCR; TCRdb's copy has only in-frame clones and leaves some out. The table has tens of thousands of clones, approximately 90% seen once. The sequence was obtained from a middle-aged woman with head and neck cancer. Sequenced input: PBMCs.

In DNA, the CDR3 is TGCACCAGCAGCCAAGGAGTGATCTTAGCGGAGCTCACCTACGAGCAGTACTTC. This sequence encodes CTSSQGVILAELTYEQYF. V gene TRBV1 combines with J gene TRBJ2-7; the table's D call, TRBD2, was not checked against the DNA. TRBV1 is a pseudogene. This CDR3 comprises 18 residues.